Shown below are 6 T cell receptor beta chains from a single sample sequenced in a study of T cell repertoires in cytomegalovirus infection. TCRdb passed the reads through MiXCR, listing each CDR3 protein once. The repertoire includes around 450,000 distinct CDR3 sequences, around 11% of them detected once, and roughly 10% sits in the top ten. The sequencing sample was made of PBMCs. These receptors originate from a human donor in good health (CMV status not recorded). Some clones in this sample may be carry-over from other donors' samples.

At least ten counts were recorded for this clonotype. The gene calls are TRBV12-3 or TRBV12-4 and TRBJ1-1, with D tentatively TRBD1 (5 bases). Trimming took 4 bases from V and 5 from J, leaving 17 bases between them. The CDR3 has 15 amino acids. CDR3 residues: CASSSDMARETEAFF. CDR3 DNA sequence: TGTGCCAGCAGTTCGGACATGGCGCGGGAGACTGAAGCTTTCTTT.

The chain links TRBV28 to TRBJ2-5; 9 nucleotides match TRBD1. The CDR3 totals 14 residues. Germline V lookup: CDR1 MDHEN, CDR2 SYDVKM. V lost 4 bases and J lost 4; bases outside the gene matches: 4. The CDR3 region has the DNA TGTGCCAGCAGTTCCTTGGGACAGGGAGAGACCCAGTACTTC. It translates to CASSSLGQGETQYF. Full variable domain (rest looked up from reference TRBV28 and TRBJ2-5): DVKVTQSSRYLVKRTGEKVFLECVQDMDHENMFWYRQDPGLGLRLIYFSYDVKMKEKGDIPEGYSVSREKKERFSLILESASTNQTSMYLCASSSLGQGETQYFGPGTRLLVL.

This clonotype was observed at least ten times. V and J are TRBV5-6 and TRBJ2-7; D could derive from TRBD1 or TRBD2 (5 bases each). Trimming shortened V by 3 bases and J by 0 bases, and 10 bases separated the two germline ends. The CDR3 loop spans 14 amino acids. Germline V gene lookup returns CDR1 SGHDT and CDR2 YYEEEE. CDR3 nucleotides: TGTGCCAGCAGCTCGGGACCGAACTCCTACGAGCAGTACTTC. Protein product: CASSSGPNSYEQYF.

This clonotype was counted at least ten times. The CDR3 DNA follows: TGTGCCAGCAGTACGGGACTAGAGGTCGGGGAGCTGTTTTTT. Its translation is CASSTGLEVGELFF. This chain uses TRBV28 with TRBJ2-2; 8 bases line up with TRBD2. CDR1 is MDHEN and CDR2 is SYDVKM in the germline V gene. CDR3 length: 14 amino acids. V lost 5 bases, J lost 7 bases, and 6 bases stayed unmatched.

At least ten counts were recorded for this clonotype. This chain links TRBV6-5 with TRBJ2-5; D perhaps matches TRBD1 (7 bases). CDR1 is MNHEY and CDR2 is SVGAGI in the germline V gene. Trimming took off 7 bases at V and 6 bases at J, with 21 bases between the two ends. CDR3 length: 15 amino acids. The CDR3 region has the DNA TGTGCCAGCACCCCCGGAGGGGACAGAGTCAAGACCCAGTACTTC. It is translated as CASTPGGDRVKTQYF.

J is TRBJ2-7 and V is TRBV20-1; D is uncertain. V dropped 0 bases and J dropped 0 bases, with 15 bases sitting between them. Germline CDR1 reads DFQATT; CDR2 reads SNEGSKA (reference sequence). This CDR3 region has 16 residues. The DNA of the CDR3 is TGCAGTGCTAGAGAGAAATATCGCAGGAACTCCTACGAGCAGTACTTC. This encodes CSAREKYRRNSYEQYF.